This T cell receptor (beta chain) was found in a study of blood T cell repertoires in COVID-19. Study summary: The United States, Italy and Spain supplied acute and convalescent COVID-19 samples. Sample material is recorded as cDNA or gDNA derived from T cells, B-cell-depleted T cells, or PBMCs.

Authors' methods: Researchers report that nucleated cell counts were estimated from reference gene primer amplification. The repertoire was sequenced with immunoSEQ multiplex PCR; TCRdb's copy has only in-frame clones and lacks some. The DNA was the basis for D and trimming; V, J and clone size are from that table. The sample has some 120,000 clones, 77% seen once; the top ten hold 15% to 25%. From germline, CDR1 is MNHEY and CDR2 SMNVEV (reference sequence). Trimming left V 2 bases short and J 1 base short, with 9 bases between. The CDR3 sequence is 15 residues long. V gene TRBV27 combines with J gene TRBJ1-5; D unclear. The sequenced sample consisted of peripheral blood. This receptor was obtained from a man at least 80 years old with acute or convalescent COVID-19. CDR3 sequence: CASSLRPGSNQPQHF. DNA for the CDR3: TGTGCCAGCAGTTTAAGGCCGGGAAGCAATCAGCCCCAGCATTTT.